Listed below are T cell receptor beta chains from one sample, sequenced in a study of shared T cell receptors in the human thymus. TCRdb keeps only in-frame clones here, not all; method: immunoSEQ multiplex PCR. The profile shows 700,000 or so clones, 70% to 90% of them singletons. These data were also filed under a second study, of human thymus T cells.

The sample was thymocytes. The receptors here all came from a girl younger than two with a congenital heart defect. Each CDR3 is given with its conserved first and last residue. The order of the fields is CDR3 protein, CDR3 DNA, V gene, J gene, clone size, D gene. The D gene is left open where the match is weak. The size field is filled for only some rows; it gives once, few, many or a size class.

CDR3 protein: CASSLGRVLTNYGYTF
CDR3 DNA: TGTGCCAGCAGCTTGGGTCGGGTCCTGACTAACTATGGCTACACCTTC
V gene: TRBV7-2
J gene: TRBJ1-2
clone size: once
D gene: -

CDR3 protein: CASSPEGRGVSLETQYF
CDR3 DNA: TGTGCCAGCAGCCCCGAGGGGCGGGGGGTCAGTTTGGAGACCCAGTACTTC
V gene: TRBV5-6
J gene: TRBJ2-5
clone size: -
D gene: TRBD2

CDR3 protein: CASSPTQQGTNEKLFF
CDR3 DNA: TGTGCCAGCAGTCCCACCCAACAGGGAACTAATGAAAAACTGTTTTTT
V gene: TRBV27
J gene: TRBJ1-4
clone size: -
D gene: -

CDR3 protein: CASSVTGLGSNQPQHF
CDR3 DNA: TGTGCCAGCAGCGTAACAGGGTTGGGAAGCAATCAGCCCCAGCATTTT
V gene: TRBV27
J gene: TRBJ1-5
clone size: -
D gene: -

CDR3 protein: CASSDRTGQRGLGSNSPLHF
CDR3 DNA: TGCGCCAGCAGCGACCGAACGGGACAGAGGGGTTTGGGGTCTAATTCACCCCTCCACTTT
V gene: TRBV5-1
J gene: TRBJ1-6
clone size: -
D gene: TRBD1

CDR3 protein: CASSLVGTGGPYEQYF
CDR3 DNA: TGTGCCAGCAGCTTAGTGGGAACCGGGGGGCCCTACGAGCAGTACTTC
V gene: TRBV7-2
J gene: TRBJ2-7
clone size: -
D gene: -

CDR3 protein: CASSQGRAGGPGGETQYF
CDR3 DNA: TGCGCCAGCAGCCAAGGAAGAGCGGGGGGGCCAGGGGGGGAGACCCAGTACTTC
V gene: TRBV4-1
J gene: TRBJ2-5
clone size: -
D gene: TRBD2

CDR3 protein: CASSIQGENTEAFF
CDR3 DNA: TGTGCCAGCAGTATACAGGGCGAGAACACTGAAGCTTTCTTT
V gene: TRBV28
J gene: TRBJ1-1
clone size: -
D gene: -

CDR3 protein: CASSLHRQGQRDNEKLFF
CDR3 DNA: TGCGCCAGCAGCTTGCATAGACAGGGCCAGAGGGATAATGAAAAACTGTTTTTT
V gene: TRBV5-1
J gene: TRBJ1-4
clone size: -
D gene: TRBD1

CDR3 protein: CASSLGESSGTPGDTQYF
CDR3 DNA: TGTGCCAGCAGCTTAGGGGAGTCTAGCGGCACCCCCGGGGATACGCAGTATTTT
V gene: TRBV7-9
J gene: TRBJ2-3
clone size: -
D gene: TRBD2

CDR3 protein: CASSTPAGQIVKDTQYF
CDR3 DNA: TGTGCCAGCAGCACCCCCGCTGGACAGATTGTAAAAGATACGCAGTATTTT
V gene: TRBV9
J gene: TRBJ2-3
clone size: -
D gene: -

CDR3 protein: CASSPHRDIPDPTGELFF
CDR3 DNA: TGTGCCAGCTCACCTCACAGGGACATACCGGACCCCACCGGGGAGCTGTTTTTT
V gene: TRBV18
J gene: TRBJ2-2
clone size: -
D gene: -

CDR3 protein: CASSQRGTGYTF
CDR3 DNA: TGTGCCAGCAGCCAACGAGGCACCGGCTACACCTTC
V gene: TRBV11-2
J gene: TRBJ1-2
clone size: -
D gene: -

CDR3 protein: CASSLPQF
CDR3 DNA: TGTGCCAGCAGCTTGCCCCAATTT
V gene: TRBV5-8
J gene: TRBJ1-4
clone size: few
D gene: -

CDR3 protein: CASSKLDRDRGDYGYTF
CDR3 DNA: TGTGCCAGCAGCAAGCTAGACCGGGACAGGGGAGACTATGGCTACACCTTC
V gene: TRBV21-1
J gene: TRBJ1-2
clone size: few
D gene: -

CDR3 protein: CASSPDSYEKLFF
CDR3 DNA: TGCGCCAGCAGCCCGGACAGCTACGAAAAACTGTTTTTT
V gene: TRBV5-1
J gene: TRBJ1-4
clone size: -
D gene: -

CDR3 protein: CASLSRESYTDTQYF
CDR3 DNA: TGTGCCAGCTTGTCGCGGGAGAGTTACACAGATACGCAGTATTTT
V gene: TRBV6-1
J gene: TRBJ2-3
clone size: -
D gene: TRBD2

CDR3 protein: CASRGPRDRVGYGYTF
CDR3 DNA: TGTGCCAGCAGGGGTCCACGGGACAGGGTAGGCTATGGCTACACCTTC
V gene: TRBV2
J gene: TRBJ1-2
clone size: -
D gene: TRBD1

CDR3 protein: CASSLGTCSYNEQFF
CDR3 DNA: TGTGCCAGCAGCTTGGGGACATGCTCCTACAATGAGCAGTTCTTC
V gene: TRBV5-6
J gene: TRBJ2-1
clone size: -
D gene: -

CDR3 protein: CASSLGQAGETQYF
CDR3 DNA: TGCGCCAGCAGCTTGGGTCAGGCGGGGGAGACCCAGTACTTC
V gene: TRBV5-1
J gene: TRBJ2-5
clone size: -
D gene: -

CDR3 protein: CATSQAGSLGYTF
CDR3 DNA: TGTGCCACCTCTCAGGCAGGGTCTCTTGGCTACACCTTC
V gene: TRBV6-1
J gene: TRBJ1-2
clone size: -
D gene: -

CDR3 protein: CSASDTYGYTF
CDR3 DNA: TGCAGTGCTAGTGACACCTATGGCTACACCTTC
V gene: TRBV20-1
J gene: TRBJ1-2
clone size: -
D gene: -

CDR3 protein: CASSLAKGRAGGYQETQYF
CDR3 DNA: TGTGCCAGCAGCTTGGCCAAAGGTCGAGCGGGGGGGTACCAAGAGACCCAGTACTTC
V gene: TRBV5-5
J gene: TRBJ2-5
clone size: -
D gene: TRBD2

CDR3 protein: CAIRGGLAKSTDTQYF
CDR3 DNA: TGTGCCATCAGAGGGGGACTAGCGAAAAGCACAGATACGCAGTATTTT
V gene: TRBV10-3
J gene: TRBJ2-3
clone size: -
D gene: TRBD2

CDR3 protein: CASSTSTGQFGYTF
CDR3 DNA: TGTGCCAGCAGCACCTCGACAGGGCAATTTGGCTACACCTTC
V gene: TRBV5-4
J gene: TRBJ1-2
clone size: few
D gene: TRBD1

CDR3 protein: CASRMKAPPLNEQFF
CDR3 DNA: TGTGCCAGCAGGATGAAAGCACCCCCGCTAAATGAGCAGTTCTTC
V gene: TRBV6-5
J gene: TRBJ2-1
clone size: -
D gene: -

CDR3 protein: CASSFSSVSETQYF
CDR3 DNA: TGTGCCAGCAGCTTTAGTAGCGTGTCCGAGACCCAGTACTTC
V gene: TRBV11-2
J gene: TRBJ2-5
clone size: -
D gene: -

CDR3 protein: CASSLVGLAREEDEKLFF
CDR3 DNA: TGTGCCAGCAGCTTAGTGGGACTCGCGAGGGAAGAGGATGAAAAACTGTTTTTT
V gene: TRBV7-9
J gene: TRBJ1-4
clone size: few
D gene: -

CDR3 protein: CATSRGAGQGTNSPLHF
CDR3 DNA: TGTGCCACCAGCAGAGGGGCGGGACAGGGCACAAATTCACCCCTCCACTTT
V gene: TRBV15
J gene: TRBJ1-6
clone size: -
D gene: TRBD1

CDR3 protein: CASSLGDRGVGYTF
CDR3 DNA: TGTGCCAGCAGCTTGGGGGACAGGGGGGTTGGCTACACCTTC
V gene: TRBV5-4
J gene: TRBJ1-2
clone size: -
D gene: TRBD1

CDR3 protein: CASSAHRGRSDTQYF
CDR3 DNA: TGTGCCAGCAGCGCCCACAGGGGGCGGTCAGATACGCAGTATTTT
V gene: TRBV21-1
J gene: TRBJ2-3
clone size: -
D gene: -

CDR3 protein: CAWRPQDNEQFF
CDR3 DNA: TGTGCCTGGAGGCCCCAGGACAATGAGCAGTTCTTC
V gene: TRBV30
J gene: TRBJ2-1
clone size: -
D gene: -

CDR3 protein: CASSRKDRANTIYF
CDR3 DNA: TGTGCCAGCAGCCGGAAGGACAGGGCTAACACCATATATTTT
V gene: TRBV5-4
J gene: TRBJ1-3
clone size: -
D gene: TRBD1

CDR3 protein: CASSERNSGSGRQYF
CDR3 DNA: TGTGCCAGCAGTGAACGTAACTCAGGGTCTGGGCGGCAGTACTTC
V gene: TRBV6-1
J gene: TRBJ2-7
clone size: once
D gene: -

CDR3 protein: CASSAKGEKRSNTEAFF
CDR3 DNA: TGTGCCAGTAGTGCGAAGGGGGAGAAACGGTCGAACACTGAAGCTTTCTTT
V gene: TRBV2
J gene: TRBJ1-1
clone size: -
D gene: -

CDR3 protein: CASSVGKDYEQFF
CDR3 DNA: TGTGCCAGCAGTGTGGGAAAGGACTATGAGCAGTTCTTC
V gene: TRBV6-4
J gene: TRBJ2-1
clone size: -
D gene: -

CDR3 protein: CASSRDRPLRDYGYTF
CDR3 DNA: TGTGCCAGCAGCCGCGACAGGCCTCTAAGAGACTATGGCTACACCTTC
V gene: TRBV7-9
J gene: TRBJ1-2
clone size: -
D gene: -

CDR3 protein: CASSVQGYEQYF
CDR3 DNA: TGTGCCAGCAGTGTACAGGGCTACGAGCAGTACTTC
V gene: TRBV6-1
J gene: TRBJ2-7
clone size: -
D gene: -

CDR3 protein: CASGLETDQAFF
CDR3 DNA: TGTGCTAGTGGTTTGGAGACAGATCAAGCTTTCTTT
V gene: TRBV12-5
J gene: TRBJ1-1
clone size: -
D gene: -

CDR3 protein: CASTGGLPNTGELFF
CDR3 DNA: TGTGCCAGCACCGGAGGACTACCAAACACCGGGGAGCTGTTTTTT
V gene: TRBV7-9
J gene: TRBJ2-2
clone size: -
D gene: -

CDR3 protein: CASSFGTDYGYTF
CDR3 DNA: TGTGCCAGCAGCTTTGGGACAGACTATGGCTACACCTTC
V gene: TRBV5-8
J gene: TRBJ1-2
clone size: -
D gene: TRBD1

CDR3 protein: CASRPRGLYNEQFF
CDR3 DNA: TGTGCCAGTAGGCCTAGGGGGTTATACAATGAGCAGTTCTTC
V gene: TRBV19
J gene: TRBJ2-1
clone size: -
D gene: -

CDR3 protein: CSVGGRRFEAFF
CDR3 DNA: TGCAGCGTTGGTGGACGGAGGTTCGAAGCTTTCTTT
V gene: TRBV29-1
J gene: TRBJ1-1
clone size: -
D gene: -

CDR3 protein: CASSLDSDRMNTEAFF
CDR3 DNA: TGTGCCAGCAGCTTGGACAGTGATCGCATGAACACTGAAGCTTTCTTT
V gene: TRBV5-6
J gene: TRBJ1-1
clone size: -
D gene: -

CDR3 protein: CASSFKWTGRNGYTF
CDR3 DNA: TGTGCCAGCAGCTTCAAGTGGACAGGGAGAAATGGCTACACCTTC
V gene: TRBV5-4
J gene: TRBJ1-2
clone size: -
D gene: TRBD1

CDR3 protein: CASSPKTGLDYGYTF
CDR3 DNA: TGTGCCAGCTCACCCAAAACAGGGTTGGACTATGGCTACACCTTC
V gene: TRBV18
J gene: TRBJ1-2
clone size: -
D gene: -

CDR3 protein: CASRRTSGVETQYF
CDR3 DNA: TGTGCCAGCCGGAGGACTAGCGGGGTGGAGACCCAGTACTTC
V gene: TRBV11-3
J gene: TRBJ2-5
clone size: -
D gene: TRBD2

CDR3 protein: CASRGTGNGYTF
CDR3 DNA: TGTGCCAGCAGGGGGACAGGGAATGGCTACACCTTC
V gene: TRBV27
J gene: TRBJ1-2
clone size: -
D gene: TRBD1